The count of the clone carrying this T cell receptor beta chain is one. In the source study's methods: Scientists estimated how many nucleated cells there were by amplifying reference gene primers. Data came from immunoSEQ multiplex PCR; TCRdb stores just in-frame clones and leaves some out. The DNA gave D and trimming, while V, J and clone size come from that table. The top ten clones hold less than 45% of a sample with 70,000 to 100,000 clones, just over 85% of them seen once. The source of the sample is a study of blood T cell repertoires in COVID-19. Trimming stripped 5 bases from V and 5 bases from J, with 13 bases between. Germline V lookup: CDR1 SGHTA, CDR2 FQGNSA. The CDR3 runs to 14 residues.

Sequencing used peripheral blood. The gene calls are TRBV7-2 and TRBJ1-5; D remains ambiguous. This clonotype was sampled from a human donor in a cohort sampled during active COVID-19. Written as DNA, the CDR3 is TGTGCCAGCAGCGCAATAACTGGTGATCAGCCCCAGCATTTT. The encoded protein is CASSAITGDQPQHF.